This T cell receptor beta chain is from a study of prognosis after radiotherapy for stage I lung cancer. Researchers used two-round multiplex PCR to amplify TCR beta CDR3 starting from genomic DNA. First-round PCR, the initial amplification, used primers specific to each TRBV and TRBJ gene. TCRdb reanalysed the multiplex PCR reads using MiXCR and keeps one entry per CDR3 protein. The table includes about 31,000 distinct CDR3 sequences, around 32% detected once. This clonotype appeared many times. CDR1 and CDR2 (germline): MDHEN, SYDVKM. Trimming cost V 11 bases and J 7 bases; bases outside gene matches: 11. The length of the CDR3 is 14 residues.

The chain is built from TRBV28 and TRBJ2-1, with 10 bases lining up with TRBD2. Sequenced material: PBMCs, taken before or after stereotactic body radiation therapy (not recorded which). This receptor was obtained from a donor over 45 with non-small cell lung cancer. Here the CDR3 reads CAVFGAGGPNEQFF. The CDR3 coding sequence is TGTGCCGTCTTTGGAGCGGGAGGGCCTAATGAGCAGTTCTTC.